The T cell receptor (beta chain) described here comes from a study of regulatory T cells. The PCR used 52 TRBV and 13 TRBJ primers. This table comes from immunoSEQ multiplex PCR, and its TCRdb copy is limited to in-frame clones, with some not included. The sample lists about 23,000 clones; 88% were seen once. Regarding the study as a whole: Hydrophobic residues at CDR3 positions 6 and 7 were enriched in conventional CD4+ T cells of CD3G-deficient patients.

This CDR3 is 13 amino acids long. V dropped 7 bases and J dropped 9 bases, with 19 bases sitting between them. The germline V gene has CDR1 MNHNS and CDR2 SASEGT. Turning to this clone: The antigen is unknown.

The V call is TRBV6-1, the J call TRBJ2-7; possibly TRBD2 for D (6 bases). The sequence came from a child younger than 18 with CD3G deficiency. The sample was conventional CD4+ T cells sorted from blood. DNA for the CDR3: TGTGCCAGCAACGTGGACCGCGGGATGGCGCAGTACTTC. Translating it yields CASNVDRGMAQYF.